The 6 T cell receptor beta chains in this list originate from one sample, sequenced in a study of cytomegalovirus exposure and HLA in healthy donors. The PCR ran on 60 Vbeta and 13 Jbeta primers. The table came from immunoSEQ multiplex PCR; TCRdb's copy has only in-frame clones and leaves some out. The sample includes roughly 200,000 clones. Material: PBMCs. These receptors were collected from a man aged 25 to 45 in good health and CMV-seronegative.

The chain couples TRBV5-1 to TRBJ1-4; TRBD1 agrees at 7 bases. The CDR3 is 15 residues long. From germline, CDR1 is SGHRS and CDR2 YFSETQ. The junction had 11 bases not matched to a gene; V was cut back by 5 bases and J by 7 bases. This CDR3 is CASSRRQGGGEKLFF. The DNA of the CDR3 is TGCGCCAGCAGTAGACGACAGGGAGGTGGTGAAAAACTGTTTTTT.

The chain uses TRBV6-6 and TRBJ1-5; possible D gene TRBD1, 6 bases. Trimming left V 0 bases short and J 4 bases short, with 10 bases between. This CDR3 is 15 amino acids long. Germline V gene sequence: CDR1 MNHNY, CDR2 SVGAGI (reference sequence). CDR3 in DNA: TGTGCCAGCAGTTACTCGGACAGACCTAATCAGCCCCAGCATTTT. Residues: CASSYSDRPNQPQHF.

This rearrangement joins TRBV11-3 to TRBJ2-7; the match to TRBD2 covers 11 bases. CDR1 is SGHNT and CDR2 is YENEEA in the germline V gene. J gave up 5 bases and V 3 bases, and 6 bases lay outside the gene matches. This CDR3 contains 15 residues. The CDR3 DNA is TGTGCCAGCAGCTTTAAAGGACTAGCGGGTGACGAGCAGTACTTC. Translated, it gives CASSFKGLAGDEQYF.

The chain combines TRBV29-1 with TRBJ2-1, with D unclear. The V gene lost 6 bases and the J gene lost 9 bases, with 9 bases spanning the gap. Germline CDR1 is SQVTM and CDR2 is ANQGSEA. This CDR3 contains 10 residues. CDR3 DNA sequence: TGCAGCGTCATACAATTTGAGCAGTTCTTC. This sequence encodes CSVIQFEQFF.

The chain employs TRBV28 and TRBJ1-1, with D unclear. The CDR3 sequence is 11 residues long. The V end lost 3 bases, the J end lost 9 bases, and 8 bases lay between the germline ends. Germline loops: CDR1 MDHEN, CDR2 SYDVKM. The CDR3 DNA reads TGTGCCAGCAGTTTGCGTATTAAAGCTTTCTTT. This gives the protein CASSLRIKAFF.

The V gene is TRBV4-2, the J gene TRBJ1-6; D call uncertain. Between the trimmed V and J ends, which lost 0 bases and 10 bases, there was a span of 7 bases. This CDR3 contains 13 residues. CDR1 is LGHNA and CDR2 is YNFKEQ in the germline V gene. The CDR3 DNA reads TGTGCCAGCAGCCAAGAGTCGGAGTCACCCCTCCACTTT. The encoded protein is CASSQESESPLHF.